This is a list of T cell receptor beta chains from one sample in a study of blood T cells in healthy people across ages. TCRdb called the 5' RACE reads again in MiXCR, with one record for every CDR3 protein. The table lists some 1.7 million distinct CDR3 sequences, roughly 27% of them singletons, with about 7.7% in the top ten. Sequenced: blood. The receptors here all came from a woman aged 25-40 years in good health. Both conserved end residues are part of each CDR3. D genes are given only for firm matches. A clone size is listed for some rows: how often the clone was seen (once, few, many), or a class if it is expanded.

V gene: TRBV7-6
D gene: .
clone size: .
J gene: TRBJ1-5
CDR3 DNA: TGTGCCAGCAGCCCGGACAGTGTAAGGCCCCAGCATTTT
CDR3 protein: CASSPDSVRPQHF

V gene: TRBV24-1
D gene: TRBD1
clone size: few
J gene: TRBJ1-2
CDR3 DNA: TGTGCCACCAGTGATGGAGGACAGGGAAACTATGGCTACACCTTC
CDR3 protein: CATSDGGQGNYGYTF

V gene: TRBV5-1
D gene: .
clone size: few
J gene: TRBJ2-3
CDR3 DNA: TGCGCCAGCAGCGCGGACCCTGCCGGGACGCAGTATTTT
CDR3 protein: CASSADPAGTQYF

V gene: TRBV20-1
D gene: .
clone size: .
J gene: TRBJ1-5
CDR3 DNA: TGCAGTGCTGGGGTCGGAGGGGGAAATCAGCCCCAGCATTTT
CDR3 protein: CSAGVGGGNQPQHF

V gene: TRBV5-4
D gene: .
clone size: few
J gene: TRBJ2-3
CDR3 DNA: TGTGCCAGCAGCTTGGAGGGGTCTGGTACGCAGTATTTT
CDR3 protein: CASSLEGSGTQYF

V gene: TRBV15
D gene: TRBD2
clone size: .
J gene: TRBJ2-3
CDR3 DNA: TGTGCCAGCCAGGCGCGGGAGAACACAGATACGCAGTATTTT
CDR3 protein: CASQARENTDTQYF

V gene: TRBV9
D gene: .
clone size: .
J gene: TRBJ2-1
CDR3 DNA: TGTGCCAGCAGCGTAGACAACAGGGTGACCTACAATGAGCAGTTCTTC
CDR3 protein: CASSVDNRVTYNEQFF

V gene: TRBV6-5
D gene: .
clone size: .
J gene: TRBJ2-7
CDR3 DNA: TGTGCCAGCAGTCCTAGCGGCGGGGGCCCATACGAGCAGTACTTC
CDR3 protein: CASSPSGGGPYEQYF

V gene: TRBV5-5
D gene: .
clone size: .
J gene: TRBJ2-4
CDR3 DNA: TGTGCCAGCAGCAATGGACTTCATTTAGCAAAAAACATTCAGTACTTC
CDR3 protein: CASSNGLHLAKNIQYF

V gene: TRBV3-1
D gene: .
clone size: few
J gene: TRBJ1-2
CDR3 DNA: TGTGCCAGCAGCCAAGATAGCCTTACCTATGGCTACACCTTC
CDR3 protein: CASSQDSLTYGYTF

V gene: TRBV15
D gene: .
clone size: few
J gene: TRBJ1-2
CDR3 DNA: TGTGCCACCAGCAGAACCCACGGACTGGCCGGTGGCTACACCTTC
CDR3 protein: CATSRTHGLAGGYTF

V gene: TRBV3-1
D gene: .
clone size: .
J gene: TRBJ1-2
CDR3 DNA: TGTGCCAGCAGCCAGAGTAGGGTGCGGGTCTCGACCAGTAGTGGCTACACCTTC
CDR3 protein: CASSQSRVRVSTSSGYTF